One T cell receptor beta chain is described in this entry. The sample belongs to a study of identical twins. TCRdb independently ran MiXCR on the 5' RACE reads; one entry per CDR3 protein. This sample has hundreds of thousands of distinct CDR3 sequences, with 21% found just once. The CDR3 consists of 14 residues. The junction had 4 bases not matched to a gene; V was cut back by 2 bases and J by 5 bases. Germline CDR1 reads SGHRS; CDR2 reads YFSETQ. A further study also used this sample, focusing on T cells expressing NK-cell markers. That source reports: Sequenced donors, eight in total, included seven who were HCMV-seropositive and one who was seronegative.

Material: PBMCs. The genes are TRBV5-1 and TRBJ2-1; 7 bases map to TRBD2. The clonotype originates from a woman aged 18-35 years in good health. CDR3 loop: CASSLLGGDNEQFF. The CDR3 DNA sequence: TGCGCCAGCAGCTTACTGGGGGGGGACAATGAGCAGTTCTTC. Full variable domain (remainder filled in from reference TRBV5-1 and TRBJ2-1): KAGVTQTPRYLIKTRGQQVTLSCSPISGHRSVSWYQQTPGQGLQFLFEYFSETQRNKGNFPGRFSGRQFSNSRSEMNVSTLELGDSALYLCASSLLGGDNEQFFGPGTRLTVL.